Sequencing of this T cell receptor beta chain was carried out in a study of shared clonotypes between healthy human individuals. A single count supports this clone. Clones were sequenced by immunoSEQ multiplex PCR, and TCRdb holds only the in-frame ones, with some missing. The sample lists hundreds of thousands of clones, around 78% occurring once. The specimen sequenced was PBMCs. This TCR came from a woman aged 35 to 49 in good health. Some clones in this sample may be carry-over from other donors' samples.

The CDR3 loop is CASSPPDEKLFF. Written as DNA, the CDR3 is TGTGCCAGTTCTCCGCCTGATGAAAAACTGTTTTTT. V gene TRBV28 combines with J gene TRBJ1-4, with no clear D. This CDR3 contains 12 residues. CDR1 is MDHEN, CDR2 SYDVKM, per germline. Trimming shortened V by 9 bases and J by 6 bases, and 11 bases separated the two germline ends.